This T cell receptor (beta chain) is from a study of beta chain features in type 1 diabetes. Trimming shortened V by 1 base and J by 4 bases, and 11 bases separated the two germline ends. The CDR3 length is 14 residues. The V gene's germline CDR1 is LNHDA and CDR2 SQIVND (reference sequence). Expressed TCRB transcripts were sequenced, since all the RNA that had been isolated was reverse transcribed. The method was immunoSEQ multiplex PCR; TCRdb's version includes in-frame clones alone and lacks a portion of them. Of hundreds of thousands of clones in the sample, around 15% were seen once. J is TRBJ2-7 and V is TRBV19, with D possibly matching TRBD1 (6 bases). The specimen was naive CD4+ T cells from blood. The receptor's source is a man younger than 30 in good health. CDR3 loop: CASSIAPDSYEQYF. CDR3 DNA sequence: TGTGCCAGTAGTATAGCCCCGGACAGTTACGAGCAGTACTTC.